This TCR beta chain was recorded in a study of blood T cells in healthy people across ages. Findings of the study overall: The CMV status of each donor remained undetermined, and this could have confounded shifts in expanded clonotypes. Those diversity estimates obtained from one million T cells were thought to be underestimates. Compared with aged donors, long-lived donors showed fewer expanded clones, suggesting selection.

Sample donors were healthy Caucasian individuals that came from Russia, aged roughly 6 to 95. This clonotype has a handful of counts. Its antigen is unknown. Between the trimmed V and J ends, which lost 2 bases and 10 bases, there was a span of 13 bases. The CDR3 covers 13 residues. CDR1 is SGHRS and CDR2 is YFSETQ in the germline V gene. It was with a sample-barcoded 5' primer and a J-beta primer mix that a second PCR of roughly 7 to 12 cycles was run. Each CDR3 protein is one row after TCRdb ran MiXCR on the 5' RACE reads. The sample includes some 550,000 distinct CDR3 sequences, 40% to 55% of them seen just once.

The V call is TRBV5-1, the J call TRBJ2-1; D may match TRBD1 or TRBD2 (6 bases each). Sequencing was carried out using blood. The source is an elderly man in good health. CDR3 sequence (DNA): TGCGCCAGCAGCTTTTTGGGGGCGGGGGAGCAGTTCTTC. Amino acids: CASSFLGAGEQFF. The whole variable domain, filled in from reference TRBV5-1 and TRBJ2-1, reads KAGVTQTPRYLIKTRGQQVTLSCSPISGHRSVSWYQQTPGQGLQFLFEYFSETQRNKGNFPGRFSGRQFSNSRSEMNVSTLELGDSALYLCASSFLGAGEQFFGPGTRLTVL.